The 27 T cell receptor beta chains below all came from one sample that was sequenced in a study of spatial heterogeneity in lung cancer. TCRdb analysed the 5' RACE reads with MiXCR anew, one entry per CDR3 protein. The data contain around 6,000 distinct CDR3 sequences, about 18% of them singletons. Time point in this sample: sample taken at primary tumor resection. Sequencing was performed on normal lung tissue next to the tumor, taken at surgery. The receptor source for this set is a male donor with early-stage non-small cell lung cancer.

This clonotype is deemed medium-sized. V is TRBV28 and J is TRBJ1-5, with a weak D call TRBD1 (5 bases). The V gene lost 6 bases and the J gene lost 2 bases, with 14 bases spanning the gap. The CDR3 has 15 residues. Germline assignment: CDR1 MDHEN and CDR2 SYDVKM. As DNA, the CDR3 is TGTGCCAGCAGAGGGGTCGGGGTTGGCAATCAGCCCCAGCATTTT. As protein: CASRGVGVGNQPQHF.

By its share, this clonotype is medium-sized. The chain links TRBV2 to TRBJ2-2, with D possibly matching TRBD1 (6 bases). V was trimmed by 4 bases and J by 5 bases, leaving 11 bases between them. Germline values: CDR1 SNHLY, CDR2 FYNNEI. This CDR3 has 14 residues. The CDR3 sequence: CASSAGAWTGELFF. Written as DNA, the CDR3 is TGTGCCAGCAGTGCAGGGGCTTGGACCGGGGAGCTGTTTTTT.

In its sample, this clonotype is large. This sequence joins TRBV24-1 and TRBJ2-2; 11 nucleotides match TRBD2. V trimming: 7 bases; J trimming: 9 bases; junction bases outside the gene matches: 6. CDR1 KGHDR and CDR2 SFDVKD come from the germline V gene. The CDR3 is 14 residues long. The CDR3 reads CATRGTSGDWELFF. CDR3 DNA: TGTGCCACCAGGGGGACTAGCGGCGACTGGGAGCTGTTTTTT.

A few counts support this clonotype. This CDR3 reads CASSQSGRTSGSGELFF. The CDR3 region has the DNA TGTGCCAGCAGCCAATCCGGTAGGACTAGCGGTTCCGGGGAGCTGTTTTTT. V is TRBV3-1 and J is TRBJ2-2; TRBD2 matches at 10 bases. V lost 2 bases and J lost 6; bases outside the gene matches: 9. CDR1 and CDR2 (germline): LGHDT, YNNKEL (reference sequence). CDR3 length equals 17 residues.

The CDR3 spells CAWRKQGSSYEQYF. Written as DNA, the CDR3 is TGTGCCTGGAGAAAACAGGGGAGTTCCTACGAGCAGTACTTC. The V gene is TRBV30, the J gene TRBJ2-7; TRBD1 aligns across 7 bases. The CDR3 runs 14 residues. V was pared by 3 bases and J by 1 base, with 6 bases of the junction left unmatched. Germline CDR1 and CDR2: GTSNPN and SVGIG (reference sequence).

On this clonotype itself: A much larger clonotype is one base distant, so this may be a read error. This chain links TRBV12-3 or TRBV12-4 with TRBJ2-3, with unresolved D. The J call may not be correct, given that the DNA end is closer to TRBJ1-5. CDR3 length: 13 residues. CDR3 DNA: TGTGCCAGCAGACCCGCCGGCACAGATACGCAGCATTTT. Amino acid sequence: CASRPAGTDTQHF.

This clonotype was seen once. V usage is TRBV27 and J usage is TRBJ1-2, with D hard to call. This CDR3 contains 14 residues. Trimming stripped 0 bases from V and 3 bases from J, with 8 bases between. Germline lookup yields CDR1 MNHEY and CDR2 SMNVEV (reference sequence). The CDR3 nucleotides read TGTGCCAGCAGTTTATCTCCCACCTACTATGGCTACACCTTC. It encodes CASSLSPTYYGYTF.

By frequency in the sample, this clonotype is medium-sized. The CDR3 spells CASSQDVAGLSYEQYF. CDR3 nucleotides: TGCGCCAGCAGCCAAGATGTGGCGGGACTTTCCTACGAGCAGTACTTC. The chain joins TRBV4-3 to TRBJ2-7; D may be TRBD2 (6 bases). Per the germline V gene, CDR1 is LGHNA and CDR2 is YSLEER. CDR3 length: 16 residues. Deletions cut 0 bases from V and 1 base from J, with 13 bases between.

This clonotype has a handful of counts. V usage is TRBV5-1 and J usage is TRBJ2-3; a weak D match, TRBD1 (6 bases). The CDR3 is 15 residues long. CDR1 is SGHRS and CDR2 is YFSETQ in the germline V gene. The germline V and J ends were trimmed by 4 bases and 2 bases, with 14 bases remaining between them. The CDR3 region is CASSNEGVATDTQYF. Written as DNA, the CDR3 is TGCGCCAGCAGCAACGAGGGGGTGGCCACAGATACGCAGTATTTT. Based on the CDR3 plus reference TRBV5-1 and TRBJ2-3, the full variable domain is KAGVTQTPRYLIKTRGQQVTLSCSPISGHRSVSWYQQTPGQGLQFLFEYFSETQRNKGNFPGRFSGRQFSNSRSEMNVSTLELGDSALYLCASSNEGVATDTQYFGPGTRLTVL.

This clonotype is categorized as large. This sequence joins TRBV7-2 and TRBJ2-3; D is possibly TRBD2 (6 bases). V was shortened by 2 bases and J by 5 bases, with 17 bases between the two germline ends. The germline V gene encodes CDR1 SGHTA and CDR2 FQGNSA. The CDR3 loop spans 16 amino acids. The DNA for the CDR3 is TGTGCCAGCAGCTTAACTGGGAGGTCCTCAAAAGATACGCAGTATTTT. Residues: CASSLTGRSSKDTQYF.

With respect to this clonotype: At one boundary the junction diverges from the germline segment, which might be a read error. The chain links TRBV7-6 to TRBJ2-3, with D unresolved. The germline CDR1 and CDR2 sequences are SGHVS and FNYEAQ. The CDR3 has 13 residues. DNA of the CDR3: TGTGCCAGCAGCCCGCCGCTCACAGAAACGCAGTATTTT. Residues: CASSPPLTETQYF.

The chain recombines TRBV7-9 with TRBJ2-2, with 13 bases aligning to TRBD2. CDR1 is SEHNR, CDR2 FQNEAQ, per germline (reference sequence). This CDR3 spans 19 amino acids. V trimming: 10 bases; J trimming: 4 bases; junction bases outside the gene matches: 18. CDR3 in amino acids: CATRPGLAGKGPFTGELFF. The DNA for the CDR3 is TGTGCCACGAGGCCGGGACTAGCGGGAAAGGGCCCCTTCACCGGGGAGCTGTTTTTT.

The chain uses TRBV20-1 and TRBJ2-3; D not resolved. Trimming removed 1 base from V and 2 bases from J, with 4 bases in between. The CDR3 covers 12 residues. The germline gives CDR1 DFQATT, CDR2 SNEGSKA (reference sequence). CDR3 protein: CSARAHTDTQYF. CDR3 in DNA: TGCAGTGCTAGAGCGCACACAGATACGCAGTATTTT.

The chain recombines TRBV7-9 with TRBJ1-1, with D perhaps TRBD1 (5 bases). Trimming removed 7 bases at V and 4 bases at J, with 13 bases between. Germline CDR1 SEHNR, CDR2 FQNEAQ (reference sequence). CDR3 length equals 13 residues. CDR3 in amino acids: CASTISQGTEAFF. The CDR3 DNA is TGTGCCAGCACGATCTCGCAGGGCACTGAAGCTTTCTTT.

The J gene is TRBJ2-6, the V gene TRBV12-3 or TRBV12-4; D remains ambiguous. There are 16 residues in the CDR3. Trimming removed 6 bases from V and 0 bases from J, with 12 bases in between. CDR3 sequence reads: CASSGWVSSGANVLTF. The CDR3 DNA reads TGTGCCAGCAGCGGGTGGGTTAGCTCTGGGGCCAACGTCCTGACTTTC.

This clonotype is medium-sized. The chain recombines TRBV30 with TRBJ2-7, with D possibly being TRBD2 (6 bases). The CDR3 is 13 amino acids. Per germline, CDR1 GTSNPN and CDR2 SVGIG (reference sequence). Deletions cut 2 bases from V and 7 bases from J, with 15 bases between. The CDR3 protein is CAWSRGTLGEQYF. CDR3 DNA sequence: TGTGCCTGGAGTCGGGGGACCCTGGGGGAGCAGTACTTC.

This clonotype was seen a handful of times. The chain uses TRBV7-9 and TRBJ2-7, with a tentative D call TRBD2 (5 bases). V lost 4 bases and J lost 5, with 15 bases in between. Germline CDR1 reads SEHNR; CDR2 reads FQNEAQ (reference sequence). This CDR3 contains 14 residues. In nucleotides, the CDR3 is TGTGCCAGCAGCTCCCCTTCGGGAATACACGAGCAGTACTTC. Translated, it gives CASSSPSGIHEQYF.

The chain couples TRBV7-2 to TRBJ2-3; 7 positions agree with TRBD1. CDR1 and CDR2 from the germline V gene are SGHTA and FQGNSA. CDR3 size: 15 residues. Trimming removed 6 bases from V and 3 bases from J; junction bases left unmatched: 9. CDR3 residues: CASSYRGHETDTQYF. Written as DNA, the CDR3 is TGTGCCAGCAGTTACAGGGGTCACGAAACAGATACGCAGTATTTT.

By share, this clonotype counts as medium-sized. This rearrangement joins TRBV13 to TRBJ2-7; D is ambiguous. The CDR3 spans 14 residues. Trimming took off 4 bases at V and 1 base at J, with 11 bases between the two ends. Germline loops: CDR1 PRHDT, CDR2 FYEKMQ (reference sequence). DNA of the CDR3: TGTGCCAGCAGCTCCCGCGAGACATCCTACGAGCAGTACTTC. Translation: CASSSRETSYEQYF. Variable domain in full (rest from reference TRBV13 and TRBJ2-7): AAGVIQSPRHLIKEKRETATLKCYPIPRHDTVYWYQQGPGQDPQFLISFYEKMQSDKGSIPDRFSAQQFSDYHSELNMSSLELGDSALYFCASSSRETSYEQYFGPGTRLTVT.

To note about this clonotype: A read error may be the cause here, since a much bigger clone is one base away. The chain links TRBV11-2 to TRBJ2-1; D possibly matches TRBD1 or TRBD2 (6 bases each). The length of the CDR3 is 17 residues. The germline gives CDR1 SGHAT, CDR2 FQNNGV. Here the CDR3 DNA reads TGTGCCAGCAGCTTAGTCGGGGGCAAGAGAGCTTACAATGGGCAGTTCTTC. It encodes CASSLVGGKRAYNGQFF.

This clonotype came up a few times. The chain joins TRBV27 to TRBJ2-7; 8 bases match TRBD1. Germline V CDR1 and CDR2: MNHEY, SMNVEV (reference sequence). The CDR3 consists of 12 residues. The junction had 6 bases not matched to a gene; V was cut back by 6 bases and J by 8 bases. The CDR3 loop is CASSQGQGKQYF. The CDR3 coding sequence is TGTGCCAGCAGCCAAGGACAGGGAAAGCAGTACTTC.

V is TRBV25-1 and J is TRBJ2-7, with D possibly matching TRBD2 (6 bases). V gave up 4 bases and J gave up 6 bases, with 7 bases separating them. There are 11 residues in the CDR3. From germline, CDR1 is MGHDK and CDR2 SYGVNS. CDR3 residues: CASSAGGEQYF. The CDR3 nucleotides are TGTGCCAGCAGTGCCGGGGGCGAGCAGTACTTC.

Within the sample, this clonotype is medium-sized. The chain couples TRBV10-1 to TRBJ1-5; D remains ambiguous. The CDR3 length is 16 residues. Trimming removed 6 bases from V and 0 bases from J, with 15 bases in between. Germline V gene sequence: CDR1 WNHNN, CDR2 SYGVQD (reference sequence). This CDR3 reads CASSLEFGDSNQPQHF. CDR3 DNA: TGCGCCAGCAGCCTTGAGTTCGGGGATAGCAATCAGCCCCAGCATTTT.

This clonotype ranks as medium-sized. The chain employs TRBV9 and TRBJ1-4, with 8 bases lining up with TRBD1. The trim removed 3 bases at V and 6 bases at J, leaving 7 bases unmatched. The CDR3 is 15 residues long. Germline assignment: CDR1 SGDLS and CDR2 YYNGEE. CDR3 DNA sequence: TGTGCCAGCAGCGCTAGACAGGGACAGGATGAAAAACTGTTTTTT. Translation gives CASSARQGQDEKLFF.

The chain uses TRBV5-1 and TRBJ2-7; D uncertain. The length of the CDR3 is 15 residues. The germline V and J ends were trimmed by 3 bases and 0 bases, with 13 bases remaining between them. Germline V CDR1 and CDR2: SGHRS, YFSETQ. The CDR3 region has the DNA TGCGCCAGCAGCTCTTCCTTAGGAGTCTCCTACGAGCAGTACTTC. Protein sequence: CASSSSLGVSYEQYF.

This chain connects TRBV7-9 to TRBJ2-3, with 8 bases lining up with TRBD2. The germline V gene has CDR1 SEHNR and CDR2 FQNEAQ (reference sequence). The CDR3 sequence is 15 residues long. The junction had 6 bases not matched to a gene; V was cut back by 6 bases and J by 1 base. CDR3 region: CASRASGRGTDTQYF. DNA for the CDR3: TGTGCCAGCAGAGCTAGCGGGCGGGGCACAGATACGCAGTATTTT.

The sample holds a few counts of this clonotype. CDR3 in amino acids: CASSLERGSPLHF. The DNA of the CDR3 is TGTGCCAGCAGCTTAGAGAGGGGTTCACCCCTCCACTTT. The chain uses TRBV7-9 and TRBJ1-6; D is possibly TRBD1 (5 bases). The V end was cut by 1 base, the J end by 9 bases, with 7 bases between. The CDR3 totals 13 residues. Germline loops: CDR1 SEHNR, CDR2 FQNEAQ (reference sequence).